What follows is one T cell receptor beta chain and its context. The sample is drawn from a study of patients and donors after allogeneic stem cell transplantation. TCRdb redid the calling of the RT-PCR reads with MiXCR, one entry per CDR3 protein. The repertoire consists of about 200,000 distinct CDR3 sequences, with 41% occurring once and the leading ten covering 33%. Germline loops: CDR1 SGHTA, CDR2 FQGNSA. Trimming stripped 5 bases from V and 6 bases from J, with 18 bases between. The CDR3 length is 15 residues. The rearrangement joins TRBV7-2 to TRBJ2-3; D gene unclear. The sequenced sample consisted of blood, either unsorted or a sorted T cell fraction (not recorded which). The receptor comes from a human donor who was either an allogeneic HSCT recipient or a stem cell or donor lymphocyte infusion donor (not recorded which). It is not recorded whose cells these are; they may come from a transplant donor. The CDR3 loop is CASSAMVRESDTQYF. The DNA of the CDR3 is TGTGCCAGCAGCGCCATGGTCCGAGAGTCTGATACGCAGTATTTT.